This record concerns one TCR beta chain sequence. The target antigen is unknown. A read error may account for a junction end that differs from germline. The data were taken from a study of CD8+CD57+ T cells in acquired aplastic anemia. Study-wide background: Sorted CD4+ plus CD8+ cells gave DNA averaging roughly 3.5 ug. Healthy donor sequencing depth: roughly 10 million CD4+, approximately 11 million CD8+ reads. Study-level points and caveats: Patients and controls shared some 30 CD8+ CDR3 sequences, highly expressed in patients. Significance was not reached for CD8+ Simpson's diversity between patients and controls.

CDR3 and TCR beta VDJ profiling relied on genomic DNA as the template. TCRdb independently ran MiXCR on the reads; one entry per CDR3 protein. The repertoire holds 75,000 to 90,000 distinct CDR3 sequences, with less than 60% as singletons. The specimen was sorted CD4+, CD8+, or CD8+CD57+ T cells (not recorded which) from PBMCs. The receptor was derived from a human donor in good health, serving as a control.

CDR3 protein: CASSSTRGLGAYEQCF. The CDR3 nucleotides read TGTGCCAGCAGTTCCACTCGTGGTTTAGGTGCCTACGAGCAGTGCTTC. This chain links TRBV6-5 with TRBJ2-7; no firm D call. Germline CDR1 is MNHEY and CDR2 is SVGAGI. The CDR3 length is 16 residues.